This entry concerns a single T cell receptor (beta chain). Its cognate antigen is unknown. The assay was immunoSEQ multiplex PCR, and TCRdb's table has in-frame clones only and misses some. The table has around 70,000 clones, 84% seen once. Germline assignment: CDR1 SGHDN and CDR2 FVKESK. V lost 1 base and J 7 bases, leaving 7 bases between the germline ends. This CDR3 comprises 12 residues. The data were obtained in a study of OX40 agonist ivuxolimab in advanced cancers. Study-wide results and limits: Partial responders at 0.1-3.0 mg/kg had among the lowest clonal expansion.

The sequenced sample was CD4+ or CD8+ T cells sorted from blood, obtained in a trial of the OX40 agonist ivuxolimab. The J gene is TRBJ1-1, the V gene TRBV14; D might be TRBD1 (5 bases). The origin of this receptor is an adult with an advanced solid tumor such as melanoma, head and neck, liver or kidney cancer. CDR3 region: CASSQAGGEAFF. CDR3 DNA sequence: TGTGCCAGCAGCCAAGCCGGGGGTGAAGCTTTCTTT.